This T cell receptor beta chain came from a study of blood T cell repertoires in COVID-19. On the study more broadly: Samples taken during acute and convalescent COVID-19 were collected in the United States, Italy and Spain. Nucleic acid was either cDNA or gDNA, and it came from T cells, B-cell-depleted T cells, or PBMCs.

After removal of 5 bases from V and 2 bases from J, the junction contained 10 bases not matched to a gene. There are 16 residues in the CDR3. From germline, CDR1 is SGHAT and CDR2 FQNNGV. Self-reported history from a screening survey and questionnaire set each donor's cohort. Measured with immunoSEQ multiplex PCR; TCRdb has only the in-frame clones, and not every one. The sample has roughly 380,000 clones, roughly nine tenths seen once. Sequencing used PBMCs or T cells enriched from blood (not recorded which). This chain connects TRBV11-2 to TRBJ2-3, with 7 bases that match TRBD1. This sequence originates from a woman aged 25 to 45 who had recovered from COVID-19. This chain's CDR3 is CASSQDPTGFTDTQYF. The CDR3 bases are TGTGCCAGCAGCCAAGATCCGACAGGGTTCACAGATACGCAGTATTTT.